Shown below are 26 T cell receptor beta chains from a single sample sequenced in a study of shared clonotypes between healthy human individuals. Data came from immunoSEQ multiplex PCR; TCRdb stores just in-frame clones and leaves some out. The sample carries 2 million to 2.5 million clones, over 90% recorded once. Sequencing input: naive CD4+ T cells from PBMCs. The subset is: CD45RA+ positively selected. These receptors were collected from a young man in good health. Some clones in this sample may be carry-over from other donors' samples.

The chain carries TRBV5-6 and TRBJ2-7; a weak D match, TRBD2 (6 bases). The CDR3 is 15 residues long. Germline V gene sequence: CDR1 SGHDT, CDR2 YYEEEE. Trimming took 4 bases from V and 2 from J, leaving 16 bases between them. The CDR3 DNA reads TGTGCCAGCAGCACCCCCAGCGGGTCAACCTACGAGCAGTACTTC. It yields the protein CASSTPSGSTYEQYF.

CDR3 DNA: TGTGCCAGCGGGAGGTCCCTACTCTTGAATAATGAAAAACTGTTTTTT. Encoded protein: CASGRSLLLNNEKLFF. The V and J genes are TRBV28 and TRBJ1-4; D gene ambiguous. Between the trimmed V and J ends, which lost 8 bases and 4 bases, there was a span of 20 bases. The CDR3 has 16 residues. Per germline, CDR1 MDHEN and CDR2 SYDVKM.

The genes are TRBV5-6 and TRBJ2-7; TRBD1 or TRBD2 may be the D gene (5 bases each). Trimming left V 4 bases short and J 1 base short, with 18 bases between. Germline V CDR1 and CDR2: SGHDT, YYEEEE. The CDR3 length is 16 residues. DNA for the CDR3: TGTGCCAGCAGCCGGCGTCCCGGGACGGATTCCTACGAGCAGTACTTC. Translated: CASSRRPGTDSYEQYF.

V usage is TRBV9 and J usage is TRBJ2-1, with 8 bases matching TRBD2. The junction had 16 bases not matched to a gene; V was cut back by 10 bases and J by 7 bases. The CDR3 extends over 15 amino acids. Germline V gene sequence: CDR1 SGDLS, CDR2 YYNGEE. The CDR3 region has the DNA TGTGCCCCCGCCCTGTCCGGGAGGGCCAGTAATGAGCAGTTCTTC. It translates to CAPALSGRASNEQFF.

The chain employs TRBV19 and TRBJ2-3; D is perhaps TRBD1 (6 bases). V dropped 3 bases and J dropped 2 bases, with 15 bases sitting between them. CDR1 and CDR2 from the germline V gene are LNHDA and SQIVND (reference sequence). The CDR3 has 16 residues. This CDR3 is CASSIGVGGPTDTQYF. In DNA form, the CDR3 reads TGTGCCAGTAGTATCGGGGTTGGGGGCCCCACAGATACGCAGTATTTT.

The CDR3, as DNA: TGTGCCAGCAGCAAGGGGTCTGGGCCCCAAGAGACCCAGTACTTC. Translation gives CASSKGSGPQETQYF. V and J are TRBV7-2 and TRBJ2-5; a possible D gene is TRBD1 (5 bases). The length of the CDR3 is 15 residues. The germline V gene has CDR1 SGHTA and CDR2 FQGNSA. With 5 bases removed from V and 1 base from J, the gap between germline ends came to 14 bases.

The chain uses TRBV5-1 and TRBJ2-2, with 8 bases that match TRBD2. With 4 bases clipped from V and 5 bases from J, the junction kept 19 bases outside the gene matches. The CDR3 totals 19 residues. Germline V gene data show CDR1 as SGHRS and CDR2 as YFSETQ. CDR3 region: CASSLENYLSGRWTGELFF. The CDR3 DNA follows: TGCGCCAGCAGCCTTGAAAACTACCTAAGCGGGAGATGGACCGGGGAGCTGTTTTTT. Drawing the rest from reference TRBV5-1 and TRBJ2-2, the complete variable domain is KAGVTQTPRYLIKTRGQQVTLSCSPISGHRSVSWYQQTPGQGLQFLFEYFSETQRNKGNFPGRFSGRQFSNSRSEMNVSTLELGDSALYLCASSLENYLSGRWTGELFFGEGSRLTVL.

The chain recombines TRBV5-1 with TRBJ2-3; 9 nucleotides align to TRBD2. CDR1 is SGHRS and CDR2 is YFSETQ in the germline V gene. The CDR3 consists of 16 residues. V shed 1 base, J shed 2 bases, and the junction held 5 bases outside the gene matches. The CDR3: CASSLLREGPTDTQYF. CDR3 nucleotides: TGCGCCAGCAGCTTGTTGCGGGAGGGCCCCACAGATACGCAGTATTTT.

The chain combines TRBV2 with TRBJ2-2, with D possibly being TRBD2 (6 bases). Germline values: CDR1 SNHLY, CDR2 FYNNEI. The CDR3 totals 13 residues. Trimming removed 11 bases at V and 6 bases at J, with 16 bases between. CDR3 sequence reads: CAGRLVGSGELFF. For the CDR3, the DNA is TGTGCCGGGCGACTAGTCGGTTCCGGGGAGCTGTTTTTT.

V gene TRBV28 combines with J gene TRBJ2-4; D is possibly TRBD2 (6 bases). Trimming took 3 bases from V and 3 from J, leaving 15 bases between them. The CDR3 contains 16 residues. Germline lookup yields CDR1 MDHEN and CDR2 SYDVKM. In nucleotides, the CDR3 is TGTGCCAGCAGTTTGGGGGGAAAGGGGTTCAAAAACATTCAGTACTTC. This codes for CASSLGGKGFKNIQYF.

The gene calls are TRBV5-5 and TRBJ1-1; 7 positions agree with TRBD1. The CDR3 totals 12 residues. The germline V gene encodes CDR1 SGHKS and CDR2 YYEKEE (reference sequence). Trimming cost V 4 bases and J 11 bases; bases outside gene matches: 8. The CDR3 DNA reads TGTGCCAGCAGCCCCCTAGACAGGGAGGCTTTCTTT. It is translated as CASSPLDREAFF. The full variable domain, in which reference TRBV5-5 and TRBJ1-1 provide the parts outside the CDR3, is DAGVTQSPTHLIKTRGQQVTLRCSPISGHKSVSWYQQVLGQGPQFIFQYYEKEERGRGNFPDRFSARQFPNYSSELNVNALLLGDSALYLCASSPLDREAFFGQGTRLTVV.

V is TRBV10-3 and J is TRBJ2-3; 10 bases are a match to TRBD2. From germline, CDR1 is ENHRY and CDR2 SYGVKD. V dropped 2 bases and J dropped 0; count of bases not matched to a gene: 14. The length of the CDR3 is 20 residues. CDR3 in amino acids: CAISEGGASGSLRSTDTQYF. The CDR3 nucleotides are TGTGCCATCAGTGAGGGTGGGGCTAGCGGGAGCCTACGTAGCACAGATACGCAGTATTTT.

This chain links TRBV6-1 with TRBJ2-5; 7 nucleotides match TRBD1. The CDR3 contains 13 residues. Per the germline V gene, CDR1 is MNHNS and CDR2 is SASEGT. J lost 2 bases, V lost 8 bases, and 5 bases had no gene match. The CDR3 DNA reads TGTGCCAGCCGCGGACAGGTTCAAGAGACCCAGTACTTC. Translation: CASRGQVQETQYF.

The chain carries TRBV11-3 and TRBJ2-1; D is possibly TRBD2 (5 bases). CDR3 length: 17 amino acids. The germline V gene encodes CDR1 SGHNT and CDR2 YENEEA. V lost 1 base and J lost 7, with 20 bases in between. Written as DNA, the CDR3 is TGTGCCAGCAGCTTAGGCGGTCTTAGCGCCGTGAGGAATGAGCAGTTCTTC. Amino acid sequence: CASSLGGLSAVRNEQFF.

This clone was found once. The genes are TRBV6-5 and TRBJ2-7; TRBD2 matches at 14 bases. The junction had 3 bases not matched to a gene; V was cut back by 5 bases and J by 3 bases. CDR1 is MNHEY and CDR2 is SVGAGI in the germline V gene. The CDR3 is made up of 15 amino acids. CDR3 sequence (DNA): TGTGCCAGCAGTCGGGGACTAGCGGGAGTCTACGAGCAGTACTTC. Protein sequence: CASSRGLAGVYEQYF.

This rearrangement joins TRBV30 to TRBJ2-1; TRBD1 matches at 7 bases. Germline V gives CDR1 GTSNPN, CDR2 SVGIG (reference sequence). The CDR3 is 14 amino acids. Trimming took 6 bases from V and 10 from J; bases not matched to a gene: 15. In DNA form, the CDR3 reads TGTGCCTGCTTACAGGGGCCCGCCGACTCCGAGCAGTTCTTC. Amino acids: CACLQGPADSEQFF.

The chain links TRBV7-9 to TRBJ1-2; 10 bases are shared with TRBD1. The J segment lost 4 bases and the V segment lost 5 bases, leaving 10 bases of the junction unmatched. Germline CDR1 is SEHNR and CDR2 is FQNEAQ (reference sequence). The length of the CDR3 is 16 residues. The CDR3 is CASSADRDRGSYGYTF. CDR3 nucleotide sequence: TGTGCCAGCAGCGCTGACCGGGACAGGGGATCCTATGGCTACACCTTC. Drawing the rest from reference TRBV7-9 and TRBJ1-2, the complete variable domain is DTGVSQNPRHKITKRGQNVTFRCDPISEHNRLYWYRQTLGQGPEFLTYFQNEAQLEKSRLLSDRFSAERPKGSFSTLEIQRTEQGDSAMYLCASSADRDRGSYGYTFGSGTRLTVV.

V gene TRBV28 combines with J gene TRBJ1-6; D is perhaps TRBD1 (5 bases). Trimming left V 5 bases short and J 14 bases short, with 16 bases between. The CDR3 consists of 13 residues. Germline V gene lookup returns CDR1 MDHEN and CDR2 SYDVKM. Here the CDR3 DNA reads TGTGCCAGCAGTCCCGGGGACTGGGCTTCCCTCCACTTT. Amino acids: CASSPGDWASLHF.

The chain links TRBV21-1 to TRBJ2-6. TRBV21-1 is described as a pseudogene. The CDR3 loop spans 17 amino acids. The CDR3, as DNA: TGTGCCAGCAGGACTGGGACCTCGACCTCTGGGGCCAACGTCCTGACTTTC. This encodes CASRTGTSTSGANVLTF.

This clone was counted once. The V call is TRBV2, the J call TRBJ2-7, with D tentatively TRBD2 (6 bases). The ends were cut back, 8 bases at V and 2 bases at J, with 13 bases in the middle. Germline V CDR1 and CDR2: SNHLY, FYNNEI. This CDR3 has 13 residues. CDR3 sequence: CASLRRDPYEQYF. Here the CDR3 DNA reads TGTGCCAGCCTTCGGCGGGACCCCTACGAGCAGTACTTC.

The rearrangement uses TRBV11-2 and TRBJ2-7, with 8 bases identical to TRBD1. This CDR3 is 14 amino acids long. With V trimmed by 7 bases and J by 2 bases, 7 bases remained unmatched. The germline V gene has CDR1 SGHAT and CDR2 FQNNGV. The CDR3 spells CASTFRDRTYEQYF. CDR3 DNA sequence: TGTGCCAGCACCTTCCGGGACAGGACCTACGAGCAGTACTTC. The whole variable domain, filled in from reference TRBV11-2 and TRBJ2-7, reads EAGVAQSPRYKIIEKRQSVAFWCNPISGHATLYWYQQILGQGPKLLIQFQNNGVVDDSQLPKDRFSAERLKGVDSTLKIQPAKLEDSAVYLCASTFRDRTYEQYFGPGTRLTVT.

The chain has TRBV28 and TRBJ1-4, with a possible D match to TRBD1 (5 bases). CDR1 MDHEN and CDR2 SYDVKM come from the germline V gene. This CDR3 is built from 15 residues. V lost 3 bases and J 8 bases, leaving 16 bases between the germline ends. DNA for the CDR3: TGTGCCAGCAGTTTTCCCGTGCCAGCAGGGGAAAAACTGTTTTTT. Translated, it gives CASSFPVPAGEKLFF.

V is TRBV5-5 and J is TRBJ1-4; D perhaps matches TRBD1 (5 bases). The V gene lost 0 bases and the J gene lost 13 bases, with 16 bases spanning the gap. CDR1 is SGHKS, CDR2 YYEKEE, per germline (reference sequence). The CDR3 extends over 14 amino acids. The CDR3: CASSLATGPSGLFF. In DNA, the CDR3 is TGTGCCAGCAGCTTGGCTACGGGACCTTCGGGACTGTTTTTT.

The rearrangement links TRBV7-9 to TRBJ1-2, with D possibly being TRBD1 (6 bases). This CDR3 has 15 residues. The germline V gene encodes CDR1 SEHNR and CDR2 FQNEAQ (reference sequence). Deletions cut 1 base from V and 8 bases from J, with 17 bases between. The CDR3 reads CASSLDRGRGDGYTF. The CDR3 DNA reads as TGTGCCAGCAGCTTAGATAGGGGCAGGGGAGACGGCTACACCTTC.

The V and J genes are TRBV21-1 and TRBJ1-5; the D call TRBD1 from the table was never checked on the DNA. TRBV21-1 is tagged as a pseudogene. The CDR3 has 17 amino acids. CDR3 protein: CASSKRGSFVGNQPQHF. CDR3 sequence (DNA): TGTGCCAGCAGCAAAAGGGGCTCCTTTGTGGGGAATCAGCCCCAGCATTTT.

CDR3 residues: CASSQEGVNEKLFF. CDR3 DNA sequence: TGCGCCAGCAGCCAAGAGGGTGTTAATGAAAAACTGTTTTTT. This rearrangement joins TRBV5-1 to TRBJ1-4; D remains unclear. The CDR3 contains 14 residues. Per the germline V gene, CDR1 is SGHRS and CDR2 is YFSETQ. The germline V and J ends were trimmed by 4 bases and 4 bases, with 11 bases remaining between them.